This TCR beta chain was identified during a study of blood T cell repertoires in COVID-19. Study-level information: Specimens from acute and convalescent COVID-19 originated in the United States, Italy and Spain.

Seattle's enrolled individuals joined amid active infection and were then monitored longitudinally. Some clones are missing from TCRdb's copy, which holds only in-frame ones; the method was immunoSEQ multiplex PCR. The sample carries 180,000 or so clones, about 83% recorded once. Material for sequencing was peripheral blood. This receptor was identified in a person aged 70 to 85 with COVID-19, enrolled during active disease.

CDR3 loop: CATSDGLSTGELFF. The CDR3 bases are TGTGCCACCAGTGACGGACTTAGCACCGGGGAGCTGTTTTTT. V and J are TRBV24-1 and TRBJ2-2; D may be TRBD2 (5 bases). The V gene's germline CDR1 is KGHDR and CDR2 SFDVKD. CDR3 size: 14 residues. Trimming took 4 bases from V and 4 from J, leaving 9 bases between them.